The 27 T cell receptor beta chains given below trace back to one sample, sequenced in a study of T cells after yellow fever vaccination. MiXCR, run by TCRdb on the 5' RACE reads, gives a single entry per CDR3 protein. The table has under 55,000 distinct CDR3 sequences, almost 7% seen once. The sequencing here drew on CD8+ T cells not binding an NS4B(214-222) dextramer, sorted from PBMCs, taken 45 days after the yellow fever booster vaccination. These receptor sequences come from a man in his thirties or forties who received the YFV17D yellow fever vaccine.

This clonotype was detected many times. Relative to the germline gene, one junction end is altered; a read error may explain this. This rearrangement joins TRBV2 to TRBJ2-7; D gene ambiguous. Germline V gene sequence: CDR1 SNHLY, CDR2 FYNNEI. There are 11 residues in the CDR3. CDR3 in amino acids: CAGRMGFEQYF. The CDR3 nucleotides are TGTGCCGGCAGAATGGGGTTCGAGCAGTACTTC.

Here the CDR3 DNA reads TGCAGTGCTAGCGAACCTTCCGGGACAGGGATACGTGAGCAGTTCTTC. This gives the protein CSASEPSGTGIREQFF. This chain links TRBV20-1 with TRBJ2-1; TRBD1 agrees at 9 bases. Germline V gene sequence: CDR1 DFQATT, CDR2 SNEGSKA (reference sequence). The trim removed 3 bases at V and 9 bases at J, leaving 15 bases unmatched. The CDR3 has 16 residues.

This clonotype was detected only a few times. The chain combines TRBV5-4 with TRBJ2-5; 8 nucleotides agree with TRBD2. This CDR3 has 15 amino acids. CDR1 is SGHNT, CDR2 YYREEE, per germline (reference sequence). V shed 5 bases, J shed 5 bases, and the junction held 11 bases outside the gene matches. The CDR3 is CASRSTSGRRETQYF. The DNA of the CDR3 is TGTGCCAGCAGATCCACTAGCGGTAGAAGGGAGACCCAGTACTTC.

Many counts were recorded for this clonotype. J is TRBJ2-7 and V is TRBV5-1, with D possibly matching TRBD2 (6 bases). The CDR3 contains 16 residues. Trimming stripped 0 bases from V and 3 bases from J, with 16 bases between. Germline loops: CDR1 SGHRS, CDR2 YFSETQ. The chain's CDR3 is CASSLAYGTGHYEQYF. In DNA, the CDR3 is TGCGCCAGCAGCTTGGCCTACGGGACTGGCCACTACGAGCAGTACTTC.

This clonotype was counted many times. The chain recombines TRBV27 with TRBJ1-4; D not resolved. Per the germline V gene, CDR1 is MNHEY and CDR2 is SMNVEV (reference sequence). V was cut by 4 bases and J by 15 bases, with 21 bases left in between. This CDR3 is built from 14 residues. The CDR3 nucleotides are TGTGCCAGCAGTTCCTCGAGCCCCGGGTTCGTGGTGTTTTTT. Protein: CASSSSSPGFVVFF. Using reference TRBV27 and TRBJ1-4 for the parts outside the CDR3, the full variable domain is EAQVTQNPRYLITVTGKKLTVTCSQNMNHEYMSWYRQDPGLGLRQIYYSMNVEVTDKGDVPEGYKVSRKEKRNFPLILESPSPNQTSLYFCASSSSSPGFVVFFGSGTQLSVL.

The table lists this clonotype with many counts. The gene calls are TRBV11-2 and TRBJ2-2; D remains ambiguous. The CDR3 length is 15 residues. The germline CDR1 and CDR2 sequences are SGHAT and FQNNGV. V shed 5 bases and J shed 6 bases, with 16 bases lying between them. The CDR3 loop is CASSPPIRSPGELFF. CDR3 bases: TGTGCCAGCAGCCCACCGATACGGAGTCCCGGGGAGCTGTTTTTT.

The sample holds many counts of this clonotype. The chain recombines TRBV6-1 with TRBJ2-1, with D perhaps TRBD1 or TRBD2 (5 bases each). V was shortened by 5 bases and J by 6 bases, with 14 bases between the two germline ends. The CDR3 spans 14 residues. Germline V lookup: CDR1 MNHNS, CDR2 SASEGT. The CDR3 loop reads CASSQPGTVNEQFF. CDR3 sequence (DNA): TGTGCCAGCAGTCAACCCGGGACGGTCAATGAGCAGTTCTTC.

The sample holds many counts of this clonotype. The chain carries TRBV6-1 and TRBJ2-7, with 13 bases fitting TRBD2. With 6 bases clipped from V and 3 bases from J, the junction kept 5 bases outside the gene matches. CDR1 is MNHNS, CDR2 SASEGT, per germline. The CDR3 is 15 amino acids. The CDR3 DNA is TGTGCCAGCAGGGGGACTAGCGGGGCCCACTACGAGCAGTACTTC. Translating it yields CASRGTSGAHYEQYF.

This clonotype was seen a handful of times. CDR3 protein: CASSRGLTYEQYF. The CDR3, as DNA: TGTGCCAGTAGTAGGGGACTCACCTACGAGCAGTACTTC. This sequence joins TRBV19 and TRBJ2-7; possible D gene TRBD2, 6 bases. The CDR3 is made up of 13 amino acids. From germline, CDR1 is LNHDA and CDR2 SQIVND (reference sequence). With 4 bases removed from V and 2 bases from J, the gap between germline ends came to 9 bases.

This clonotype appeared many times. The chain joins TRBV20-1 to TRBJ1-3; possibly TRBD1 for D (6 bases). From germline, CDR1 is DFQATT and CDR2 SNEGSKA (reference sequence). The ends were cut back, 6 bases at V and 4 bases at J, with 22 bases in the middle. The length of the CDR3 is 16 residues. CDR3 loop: CSARSWTALSGNTIYF. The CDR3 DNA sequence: TGCAGTGCCAGGAGTTGGACAGCGCTATCCGGAAACACCATATATTTT.

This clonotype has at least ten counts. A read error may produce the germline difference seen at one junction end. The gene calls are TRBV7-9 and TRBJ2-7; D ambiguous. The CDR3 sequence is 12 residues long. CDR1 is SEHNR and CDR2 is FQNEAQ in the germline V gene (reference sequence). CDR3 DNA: TGTGCCAGCAGCCCCGGTGGAGTGGTTTGGGCCTTC. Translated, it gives CASSPGGVVWAF.

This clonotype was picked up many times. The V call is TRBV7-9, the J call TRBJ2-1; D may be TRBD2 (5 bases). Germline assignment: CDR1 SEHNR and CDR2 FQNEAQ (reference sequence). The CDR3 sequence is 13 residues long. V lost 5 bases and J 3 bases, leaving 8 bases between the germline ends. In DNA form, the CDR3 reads TGTGCCAGCAGCCCGGGGAACTACAATGAGCAGTTCTTC. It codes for CASSPGNYNEQFF.

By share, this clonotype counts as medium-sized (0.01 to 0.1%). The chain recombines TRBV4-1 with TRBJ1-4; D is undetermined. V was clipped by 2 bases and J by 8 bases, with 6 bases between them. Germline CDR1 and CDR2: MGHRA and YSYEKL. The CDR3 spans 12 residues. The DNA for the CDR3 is TGCGCCAGCAGCCAAATGCAGGAAAAACTGTTTTTT. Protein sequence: CASSQMQEKLFF.

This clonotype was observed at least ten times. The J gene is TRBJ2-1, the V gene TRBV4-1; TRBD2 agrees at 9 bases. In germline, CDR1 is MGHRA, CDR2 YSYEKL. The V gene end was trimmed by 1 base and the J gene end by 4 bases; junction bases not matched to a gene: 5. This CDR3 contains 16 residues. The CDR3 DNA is TGCGCCAGCAGCCAAGTGGCGGGAGGGTTATACAATGAGCAGTTCTTC. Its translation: CASSQVAGGLYNEQFF.

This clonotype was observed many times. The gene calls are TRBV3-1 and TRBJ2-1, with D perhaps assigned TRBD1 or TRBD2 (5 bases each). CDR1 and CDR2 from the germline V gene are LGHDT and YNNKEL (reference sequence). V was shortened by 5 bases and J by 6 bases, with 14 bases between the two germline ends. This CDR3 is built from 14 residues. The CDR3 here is CASSSRDALNEQFF. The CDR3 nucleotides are TGTGCCAGCAGCTCCCGGGACGCGCTCAATGAGCAGTTCTTC.

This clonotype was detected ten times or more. In DNA form, the CDR3 reads TGTGCCAGCAGTCTGGAGGGAAAAAACCAAGAGACCCAGTACTTC. Translated: CASSLEGKNQETQYF. J is TRBJ2-5 and V is TRBV12-3 or TRBV12-4, with D tentatively TRBD2 (6 bases). The V end was cut by 5 bases, the J end by 0 bases, with 13 bases between. The CDR3 totals 15 residues.

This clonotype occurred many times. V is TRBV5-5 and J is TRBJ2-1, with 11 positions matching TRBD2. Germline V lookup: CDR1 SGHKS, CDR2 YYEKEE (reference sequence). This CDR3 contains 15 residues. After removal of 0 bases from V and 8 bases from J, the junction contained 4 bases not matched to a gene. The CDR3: CASSLELAGAYEQFF. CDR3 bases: TGTGCCAGCAGCTTGGAACTAGCGGGAGCTTATGAGCAGTTCTTC.

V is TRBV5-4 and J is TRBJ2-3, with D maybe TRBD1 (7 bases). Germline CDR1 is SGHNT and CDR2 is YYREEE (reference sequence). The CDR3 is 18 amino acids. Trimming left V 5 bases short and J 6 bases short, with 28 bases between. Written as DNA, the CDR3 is TGTGCCAGCAGTCTCAGGTTTGAAGGGCCAGGGGGACTGGATACGCAGTATTTT. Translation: CASSLRFEGPGGLDTQYF.

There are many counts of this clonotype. In DNA form, the CDR3 reads TGTGCCAGCAGCCGACCCCCGGGACATCCTTCCTACGAGCAGTACTTC. It codes for CASSRPPGHPSYEQYF. The rearrangement joins TRBV2 to TRBJ2-7; possibly TRBD1 for D (6 bases). CDR1 SNHLY and CDR2 FYNNEI come from the germline V gene. The CDR3 consists of 16 residues. The ends were cut back, 6 bases at V and 1 base at J, with 19 bases in the middle.

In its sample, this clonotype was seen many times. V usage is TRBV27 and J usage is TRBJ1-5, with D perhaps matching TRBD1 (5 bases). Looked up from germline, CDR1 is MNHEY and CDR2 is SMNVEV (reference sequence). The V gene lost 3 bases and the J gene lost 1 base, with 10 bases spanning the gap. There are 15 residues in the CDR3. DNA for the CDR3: TGTGCCAGCAGTTTGAACTCAGGGAGCAATCAGCCCCAGCATTTT. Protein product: CASSLNSGSNQPQHF.

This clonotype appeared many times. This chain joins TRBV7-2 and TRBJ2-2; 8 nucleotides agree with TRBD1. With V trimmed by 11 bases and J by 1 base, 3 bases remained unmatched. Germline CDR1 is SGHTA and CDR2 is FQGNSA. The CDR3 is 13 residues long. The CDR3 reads CAGGQGNTGELFF. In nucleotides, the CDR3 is TGTGCCGGAGGACAGGGGAACACCGGGGAGCTGTTTTTT.

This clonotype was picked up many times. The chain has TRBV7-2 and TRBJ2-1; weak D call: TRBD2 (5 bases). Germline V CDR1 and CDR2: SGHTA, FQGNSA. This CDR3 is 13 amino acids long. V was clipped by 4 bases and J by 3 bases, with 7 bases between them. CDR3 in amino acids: CASSYEGYNEQFF. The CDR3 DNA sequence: TGTGCCAGCAGCTATGAGGGCTACAATGAGCAGTTCTTC.

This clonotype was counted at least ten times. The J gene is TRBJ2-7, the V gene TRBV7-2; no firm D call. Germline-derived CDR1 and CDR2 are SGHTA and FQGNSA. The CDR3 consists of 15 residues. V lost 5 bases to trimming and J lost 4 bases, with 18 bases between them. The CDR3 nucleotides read TGTGCCAGCAGCCAGATGGAATTGGTGCTGTACGAGCAGTACTTC. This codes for CASSQMELVLYEQYF.

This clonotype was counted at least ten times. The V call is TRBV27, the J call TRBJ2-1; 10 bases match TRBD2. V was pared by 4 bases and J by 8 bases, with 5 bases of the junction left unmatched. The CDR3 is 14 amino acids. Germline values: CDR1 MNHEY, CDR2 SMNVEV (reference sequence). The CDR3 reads CASSSASGSYEQFF. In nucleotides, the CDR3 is TGTGCCAGCAGTTCGGCTAGCGGGAGCTATGAGCAGTTCTTC.

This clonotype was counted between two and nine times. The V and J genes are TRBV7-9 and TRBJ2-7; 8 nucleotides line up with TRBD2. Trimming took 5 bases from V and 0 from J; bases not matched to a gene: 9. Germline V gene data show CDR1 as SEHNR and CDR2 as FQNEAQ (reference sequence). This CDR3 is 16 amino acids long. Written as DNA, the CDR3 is TGTGCCAGCAGCCGTACTAGCGGAGGAAGCTCCTACGAGCAGTACTTC. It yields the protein CASSRTSGGSSYEQYF.

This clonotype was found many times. For the CDR3, the DNA is TGTGCCAGCAGCTTGACAGGCCCCATGAACACTGAAGCTTTCTTT. It encodes CASSLTGPMNTEAFF. The chain has TRBV7-2 and TRBJ1-1; the D gene is possibly TRBD1 (6 bases). CDR3 length: 15 residues. Germline CDR1 reads SGHTA; CDR2 reads FQGNSA. Deletions cut 3 bases from V and 0 bases from J, with 11 bases between.

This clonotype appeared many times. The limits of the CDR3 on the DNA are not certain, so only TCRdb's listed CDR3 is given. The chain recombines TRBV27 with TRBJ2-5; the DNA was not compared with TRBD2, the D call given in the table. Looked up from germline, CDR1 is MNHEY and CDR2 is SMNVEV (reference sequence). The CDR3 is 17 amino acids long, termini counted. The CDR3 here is CASSLWASGSFLETQYF.